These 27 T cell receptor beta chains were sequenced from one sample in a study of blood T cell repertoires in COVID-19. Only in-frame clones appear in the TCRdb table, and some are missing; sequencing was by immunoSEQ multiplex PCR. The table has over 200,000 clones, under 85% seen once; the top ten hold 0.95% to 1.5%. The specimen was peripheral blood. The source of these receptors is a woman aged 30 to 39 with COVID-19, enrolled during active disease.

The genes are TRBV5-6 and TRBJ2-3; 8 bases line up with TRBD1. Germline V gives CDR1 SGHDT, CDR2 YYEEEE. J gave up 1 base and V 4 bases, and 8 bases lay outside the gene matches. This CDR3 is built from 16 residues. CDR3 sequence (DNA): TGTGCCAGCAGCCCGGTTGGACAGGGAGGCACAGATACGCAGTATTTT. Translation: CASSPVGQGGTDTQYF.

CDR3 protein: CASSSQGSNSPLHF. The CDR3 DNA reads TGTGCCAGCAGTTCCCAGGGGAGTAATTCACCCCTCCACTTT. The chain combines TRBV6-2 or TRBV6-3 with TRBJ1-6; a weak D match, TRBD1 (6 bases). The V end was cut by 4 bases, the J end by 6 bases, with 10 bases between. Germline CDR1 is MNHEY and CDR2 is SVGEGT. CDR3 length equals 14 residues.

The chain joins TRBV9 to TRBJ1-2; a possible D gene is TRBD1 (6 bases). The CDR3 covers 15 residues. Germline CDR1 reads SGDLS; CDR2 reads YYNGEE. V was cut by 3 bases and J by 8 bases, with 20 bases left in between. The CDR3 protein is CASSANPGGPGGYTF. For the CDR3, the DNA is TGTGCCAGCAGCGCCAATCCTGGGGGCCCGGGAGGCTACACCTTC.

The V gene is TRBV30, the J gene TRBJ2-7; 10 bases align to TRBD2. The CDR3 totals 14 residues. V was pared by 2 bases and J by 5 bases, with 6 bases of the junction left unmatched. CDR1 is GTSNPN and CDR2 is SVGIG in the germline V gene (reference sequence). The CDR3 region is CAWSLTGLADEQYF. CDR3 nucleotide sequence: TGTGCCTGGAGTCTTACAGGACTAGCGGACGAGCAGTACTTC.

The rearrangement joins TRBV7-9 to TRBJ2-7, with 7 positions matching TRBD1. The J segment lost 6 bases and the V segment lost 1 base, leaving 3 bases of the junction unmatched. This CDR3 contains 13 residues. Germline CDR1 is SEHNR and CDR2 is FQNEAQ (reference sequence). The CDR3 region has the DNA TGTGCCAGCAGCTTAGAGGGACAGCTCGAGCAGTACTTC. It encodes CASSLEGQLEQYF. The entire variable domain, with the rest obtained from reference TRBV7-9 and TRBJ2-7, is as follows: DTGVSQNPRHKITKRGQNVTFRCDPISEHNRLYWYRQTLGQGPEFLTYFQNEAQLEKSRLLSDRFSAERPKGSFSTLEIQRTEQGDSAMYLCASSLEGQLEQYFGPGTRLTVT.

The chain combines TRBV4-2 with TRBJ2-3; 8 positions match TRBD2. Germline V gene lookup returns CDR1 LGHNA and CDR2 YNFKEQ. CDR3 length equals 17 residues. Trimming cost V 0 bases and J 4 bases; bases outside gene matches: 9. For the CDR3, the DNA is TGTGCCAGCAGCCAAGATAGCGGGGAGGGCCGCGCAGATACGCAGTATTTT. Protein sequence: CASSQDSGEGRADTQYF.

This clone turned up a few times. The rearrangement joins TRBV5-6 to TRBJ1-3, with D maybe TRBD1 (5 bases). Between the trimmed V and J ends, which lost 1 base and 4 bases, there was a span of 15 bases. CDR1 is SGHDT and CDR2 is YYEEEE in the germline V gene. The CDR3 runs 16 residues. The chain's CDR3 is CASSLKGALYGNTIYF. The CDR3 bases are TGTGCCAGCAGCTTGAAAGGGGCTCTCTACGGAAACACCATATATTTT.

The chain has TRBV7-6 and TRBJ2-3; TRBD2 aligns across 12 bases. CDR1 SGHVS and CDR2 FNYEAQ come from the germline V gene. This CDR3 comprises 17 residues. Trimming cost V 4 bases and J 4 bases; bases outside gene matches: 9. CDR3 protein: CASSYPSSSGRADTQYF. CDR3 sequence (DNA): TGTGCCAGCAGCTACCCAAGCTCTAGCGGGAGGGCAGATACGCAGTATTTT.

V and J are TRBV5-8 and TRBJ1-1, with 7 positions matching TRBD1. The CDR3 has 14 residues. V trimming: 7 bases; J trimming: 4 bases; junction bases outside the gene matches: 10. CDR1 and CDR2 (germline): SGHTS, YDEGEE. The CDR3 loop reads CASHRGLKFTEAFF. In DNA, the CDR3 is TGTGCCAGCCACAGGGGACTTAAATTCACTGAAGCTTTCTTT.

The CDR3 bases are TGCGCCAGCAGCCAAGAACTAGCGGCCACTTCCTACAATGAGCAGTTCTTC. It codes for CASSQELAATSYNEQFF. The V call is TRBV4-3, the J call TRBJ2-1; TRBD2 agrees at 8 bases. The germline CDR1 and CDR2 sequences are LGHNA and YSLEER. The CDR3 runs 17 residues. V lost 0 bases to trimming and J lost 1 base; unmatched junction nucleotides: 5.

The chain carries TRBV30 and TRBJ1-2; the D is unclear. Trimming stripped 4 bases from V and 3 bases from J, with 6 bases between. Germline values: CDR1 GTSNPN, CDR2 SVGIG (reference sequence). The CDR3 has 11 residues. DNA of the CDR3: TGTGCCTGGAACGGTGACTATGGCTACACCTTC. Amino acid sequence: CAWNGDYGYTF.

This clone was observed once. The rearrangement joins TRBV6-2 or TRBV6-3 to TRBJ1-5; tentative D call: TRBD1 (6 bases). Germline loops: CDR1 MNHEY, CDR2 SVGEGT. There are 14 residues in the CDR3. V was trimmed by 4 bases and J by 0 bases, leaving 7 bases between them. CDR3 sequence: CASSSDSSNQPQHF. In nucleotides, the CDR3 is TGTGCCAGCAGTTCGGACAGTAGCAATCAGCCCCAGCATTTT.

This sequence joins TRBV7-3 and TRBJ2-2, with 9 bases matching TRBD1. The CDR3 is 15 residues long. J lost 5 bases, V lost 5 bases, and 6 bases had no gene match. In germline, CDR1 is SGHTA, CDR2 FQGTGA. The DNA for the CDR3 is TGTGCCAGCAGCCCAGGACAGGGGAGAACCGGGGAGCTGTTTTTT. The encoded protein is CASSPGQGRTGELFF.

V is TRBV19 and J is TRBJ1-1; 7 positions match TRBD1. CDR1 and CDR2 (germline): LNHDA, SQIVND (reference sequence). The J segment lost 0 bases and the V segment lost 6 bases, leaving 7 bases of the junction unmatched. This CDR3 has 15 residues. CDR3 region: CASSLGQLMNTEAFF. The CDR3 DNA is TGTGCCAGTAGCCTGGGACAGCTTATGAACACTGAAGCTTTCTTT. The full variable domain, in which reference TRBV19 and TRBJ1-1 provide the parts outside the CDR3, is DGGITQSPKYLFRKEGQNVTLSCEQNLNHDAMYWYRQDPGQGLRLIYYSQIVNDFQKGDIAEGYSVSREKKESFPLTVTSAQKNPTAFYLCASSLGQLMNTEAFFGQGTRLTVV.

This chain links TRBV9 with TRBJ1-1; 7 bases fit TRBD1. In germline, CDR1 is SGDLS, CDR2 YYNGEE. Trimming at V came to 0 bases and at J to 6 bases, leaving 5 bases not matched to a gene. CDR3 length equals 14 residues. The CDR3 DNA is TGTGCCAGCAGCGTAGGACAGGGCTATGCTGAAGCTTTCTTT. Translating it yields CASSVGQGYAEAFF.

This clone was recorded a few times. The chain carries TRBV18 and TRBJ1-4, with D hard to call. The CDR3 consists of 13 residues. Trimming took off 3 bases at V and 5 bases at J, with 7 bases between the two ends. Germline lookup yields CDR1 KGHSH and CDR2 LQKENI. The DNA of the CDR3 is TGTGCCAGCTCACCGCAAGAGAATGAAAAACTGTTTTTT. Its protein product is CASSPQENEKLFF.

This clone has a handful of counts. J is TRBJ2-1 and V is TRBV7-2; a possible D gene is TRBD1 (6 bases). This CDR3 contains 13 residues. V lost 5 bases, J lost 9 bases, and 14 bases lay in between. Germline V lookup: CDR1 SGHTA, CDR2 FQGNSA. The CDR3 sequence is CASSNNRVSEQFF. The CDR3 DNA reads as TGTGCCAGCAGCAATAACAGGGTCAGTGAGCAGTTCTTC.

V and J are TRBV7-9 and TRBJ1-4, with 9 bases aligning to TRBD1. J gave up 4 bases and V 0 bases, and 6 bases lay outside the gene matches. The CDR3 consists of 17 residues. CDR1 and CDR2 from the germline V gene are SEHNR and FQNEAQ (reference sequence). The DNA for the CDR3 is TGTGCCAGCAGCTTAGCGTTTCCGGGACAGGGTAATGAAAAACTGTTTTTT. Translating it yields CASSLAFPGQGNEKLFF.

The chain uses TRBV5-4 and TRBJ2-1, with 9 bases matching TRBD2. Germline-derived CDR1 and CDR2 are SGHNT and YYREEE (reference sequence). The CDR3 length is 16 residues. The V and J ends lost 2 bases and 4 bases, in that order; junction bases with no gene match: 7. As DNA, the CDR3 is TGTGCCAGCAGCTTCGCCCTTAGCGGGAGTTACAATGAGCAGTTCTTC. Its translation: CASSFALSGSYNEQFF.

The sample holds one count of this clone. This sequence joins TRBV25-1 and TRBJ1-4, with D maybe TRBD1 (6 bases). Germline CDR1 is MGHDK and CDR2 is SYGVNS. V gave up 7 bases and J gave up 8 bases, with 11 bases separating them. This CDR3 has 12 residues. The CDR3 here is CASTSGDEKLFF. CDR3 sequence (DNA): TGTGCCAGCACATCAGGGGACGAAAAACTGTTTTTT.

The CDR3 DNA sequence: TGTGCCAGCAGCCCGCGAAACGGACAGGGCCCTAATGAAAAACTGTTTTTT. As protein: CASSPRNGQGPNEKLFF. The chain combines TRBV9 with TRBJ1-4; 8 nucleotides align to TRBD1. Trimming took 4 bases from V and 3 from J; bases not matched to a gene: 11. This CDR3 contains 17 residues. CDR1 SGDLS and CDR2 YYNGEE come from the germline V gene.

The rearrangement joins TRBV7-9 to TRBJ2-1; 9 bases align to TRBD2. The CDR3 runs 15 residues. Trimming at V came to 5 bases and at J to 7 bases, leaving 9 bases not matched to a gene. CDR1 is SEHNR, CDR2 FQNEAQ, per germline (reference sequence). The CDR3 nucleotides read TGTGCCAGCAGCACCCCGGGACTAGCCAAAAATGAGCAGTTCTTC. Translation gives CASSTPGLAKNEQFF. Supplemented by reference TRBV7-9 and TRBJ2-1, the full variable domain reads DTGVSQNPRHKITKRGQNVTFRCDPISEHNRLYWYRQTLGQGPEFLTYFQNEAQLEKSRLLSDRFSAERPKGSFSTLEIQRTEQGDSAMYLCASSTPGLAKNEQFFGPGTRLTVL.

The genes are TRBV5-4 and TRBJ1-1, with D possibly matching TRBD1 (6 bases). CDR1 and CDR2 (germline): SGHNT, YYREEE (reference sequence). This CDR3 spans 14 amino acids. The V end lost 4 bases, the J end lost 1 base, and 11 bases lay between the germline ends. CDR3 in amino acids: CASSPQGPNTEAFF. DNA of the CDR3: TGTGCCAGCAGCCCCCAGGGGCCGAACACTGAAGCTTTCTTT. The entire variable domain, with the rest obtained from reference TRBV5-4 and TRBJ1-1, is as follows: ETGVTQSPTHLIKTRGQQVTLRCSSQSGHNTVSWYQQALGQGPQFIFQYYREEENGRGNFPPRFSGLQFPNYSSELNVNALELDDSALYLCASSPQGPNTEAFFGQGTRLTVV.

In DNA form, the CDR3 reads TGTGCCACCAGCAGAGATCGTGAGATCAAAACTAATGAAAAACTGTTTTTT. Translation: CATSRDREIKTNEKLFF. The J gene is TRBJ1-4, the V gene TRBV15; D is unclear. Germline V lookup: CDR1 LNHNV, CDR2 YYDKDF (reference sequence). V lost 0 bases and J lost 1, with 12 bases in between. The CDR3 runs 17 residues. Using reference TRBV15 and TRBJ1-4 for the parts outside the CDR3, the full variable domain is DAMVIQNPRYQVTQFGKPVTLSCSQTLNHNVMYWYQQKSSQAPKLLFHYYDKDFNNEADTPDNFQSRRPNTSFCFLDIRSPGLGDTAMYLCATSRDREIKTNEKLFFGSGTQLSVL.

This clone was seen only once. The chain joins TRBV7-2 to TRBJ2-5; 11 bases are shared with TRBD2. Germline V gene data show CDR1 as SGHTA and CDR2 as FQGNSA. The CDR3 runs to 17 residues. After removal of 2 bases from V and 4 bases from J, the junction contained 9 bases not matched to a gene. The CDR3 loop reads CASSLNFGSGGGETQYF. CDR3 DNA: TGTGCCAGCAGCTTAAATTTTGGTAGCGGGGGGGGAGAGACCCAGTACTTC.

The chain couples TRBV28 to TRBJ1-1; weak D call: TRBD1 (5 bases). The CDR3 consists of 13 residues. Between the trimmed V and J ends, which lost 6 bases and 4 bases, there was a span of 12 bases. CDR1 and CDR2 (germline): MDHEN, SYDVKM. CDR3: CASRRQGGTEAFF. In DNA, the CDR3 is TGTGCCAGCAGGAGGCAGGGAGGCACTGAAGCTTTCTTT.

The CDR3 bases are TGTGCCAGCAGGCTAGCGGGAGTTCTGACAGATACGCAGTATTTT. Encoded protein: CASRLAGVLTDTQYF. The chain combines TRBV27 with TRBJ2-3, with 10 bases identical to TRBD2. The CDR3 extends over 15 amino acids. Per germline, CDR1 MNHEY and CDR2 SMNVEV (reference sequence). Trimming at V came to 6 bases and at J to 3 bases, leaving 6 bases not matched to a gene.